This is a list of T cell receptor beta chains from one sample in a study of breast tumors, draining lymph nodes, adjacent tissues. TCRdb itself ran the multiplex PCR reads through MiXCR, one entry per CDR3 protein. The sample includes over 20,000 distinct CDR3 sequences, about a third seen only once; the top ten take more than 9.5%. The sample comprised breast tumor tissue. These receptors originate from a female donor with breast cancer. Some clones in this sample may be carry-over from other donors' samples. Both conserved end residues are trimmed from each CDR3. Fields, in order: V gene, CDR3 protein.

V: TRBV29-1; CDR3: SVEETGGNQPQH
V: TRBV7-2; CDR3: ASSNGPGSSAQY
V: TRBV18; CDR3: ASSMTENTEAF
V: TRBV6-2/TRBV6-3; CDR3: ASRGTSGSYEQY
V: TRBV24-1; CDR3: ATSDRTDFSGGYT
V: TRBV6-2/TRBV6-3; CDR3: ASSYSGEFSGLY
V: TRBV5-6; CDR3: ASSWGQGSEKLF
V: TRBV9; CDR3: ASSGFDRDGSYEQY
V: TRBV25-1; CDR3: ASSASGRDTGELF
V: TRBV4-3; CDR3: ASSQGLSGGGNTIY
V: TRBV28; CDR3: ASSLSVENTHTDTQY
V: TRBV5-4; CDR3: ASRTIHNEQFFGPGTRLTGELF
V: TRBV19; CDR3: ASRAGRGYNEQF
V: TRBV6-4; CDR3: ASCQGAGYEQY
V: TRBV6-2/TRBV6-3; CDR3: ASSLDNTGELF
V: TRBV7-9; CDR3: ASSHSRGWNGYT
V: TRBV30; CDR3: ACHSPNEKLF
V: TRBV9; CDR3: ASSSRTENNSPLH
V: TRBV4-2; CDR3: ASSQGVTEAF
V: TRBV12-3/TRBV12-4; CDR3: ASSLRLAKNIQY
V: TRBV20-1; CDR3: SASRDRERSPLH
V: TRBV10-3; CDR3: AISEFTSYGYT
V: TRBV12-3/TRBV12-4; CDR3: ASSSQGLVETQY
V: TRBV7-2; CDR3: ASSLVGGGSYNEQF
V: TRBV18; CDR3: ASSPRGQGNEELF
V: TRBV2; CDR3: ASSRDREETQY
V: TRBV10-2; CDR3: ASSYLSAPTYNEQF